The 11 T cell receptor beta chains reported below all come from one sample, sequenced in a study of CD8 T cells in ankylosing spondylitis. Each CDR3 protein gets one entry after TCRdb re-called the 5' RACE reads with MiXCR. The table lists approximately 46,000 distinct CDR3 sequences, approximately 10% of them singletons, with 1.4% in the top ten. The material sequenced was blood, either unsorted or a sorted T cell fraction (not recorded which). The receptors were sampled from a male donor with ankylosing spondylitis or in good health (not recorded which).

This clonotype was recorded many times. The chain joins TRBV10-3 to TRBJ2-1, with 10 positions matching TRBD2. Looked up from germline, CDR1 is ENHRY and CDR2 is SYGVKD. The CDR3 contains 13 residues. Losses at the gene ends were 11 bases for V and 7 bases for J; bases not matched to a gene: 8. The CDR3, as DNA: TGTGCCGTAAGCGGGGGGGCTTCAAATGAGCAGTTCTTC. Protein: CAVSGGASNEQFF.

This clonotype was observed many times. This sequence joins TRBV5-1 and TRBJ1-1; D unresolved. Germline lookup yields CDR1 SGHRS and CDR2 YFSETQ. Trimming shortened V by 0 bases and J by 2 bases, and 5 bases separated the two germline ends. CDR3 size: 13 residues. The DNA of the CDR3 is TGCGCCAGCAGCTTGGAAGTCAACACTGAAGCTTTCTTT. Its protein is CASSLEVNTEAFF.

This clonotype appeared many times. V usage is TRBV5-1 and J usage is TRBJ1-1; no firm D call. The CDR3 runs 13 residues. The V gene lost 0 bases and the J gene lost 6 bases, with 9 bases spanning the gap. Per germline, CDR1 SGHRS and CDR2 YFSETQ. CDR3 residues: CASSLDDTPEAFF. The CDR3 DNA reads as TGCGCCAGCAGCTTGGATGACACCCCTGAAGCTTTCTTT.

This clonotype appeared many times. As DNA, the CDR3 is TGTGCCAGCAGTGACGCCCCACCTGGCGGCAATCAGCCCCAGCATTTT. Translating it yields CASSDAPPGGNQPQHF. The gene calls are TRBV25-1 and TRBJ1-5; D is unclear. Germline V gene lookup returns CDR1 MGHDK and CDR2 SYGVNS. This CDR3 contains 16 residues. V lost 3 bases and J lost 2, with 14 bases in between.

The V and J genes are TRBV7-2 and TRBJ2-3, with 8 bases identical to TRBD1. The CDR3 runs 15 residues. Germline-derived CDR1 and CDR2 are SGHTA and FQGNSA. The junction had 8 bases not matched to a gene; V was cut back by 5 bases and J by 4 bases. This CDR3 is CASSPPGQGPDTQYF. The DNA for the CDR3 is TGTGCCAGCAGCCCCCCCGGACAGGGCCCAGATACGCAGTATTTT.

This clonotype was counted ten times or more. The chain carries TRBV5-1 and TRBJ2-3; 12 nucleotides match TRBD2. This CDR3 comprises 17 residues. V lost 1 base to trimming and J lost 0 bases; unmatched junction nucleotides: 3. Germline CDR1 reads SGHRS; CDR2 reads YFSETQ. The CDR3 DNA reads as TGCGCCAGCAGCTTGACTAGCGGGGGGCCAAGCACAGATACGCAGTATTTT. It specifies CASSLTSGGPSTDTQYF. The variable domain in full, with the rest retrieved from reference TRBV5-1 and TRBJ2-3, is KAGVTQTPRYLIKTRGQQVTLSCSPISGHRSVSWYQQTPGQGLQFLFEYFSETQRNKGNFPGRFSGRQFSNSRSEMNVSTLELGDSALYLCASSLTSGGPSTDTQYFGPGTRLTVL.

This clonotype has a count of ten or more. The chain uses TRBV3-1 and TRBJ2-7; D is uncertain. Germline V gene data show CDR1 as LGHDT and CDR2 as YNNKEL (reference sequence). The CDR3 consists of 12 residues. Trimming cost V 4 bases and J 3 bases, with 7 bases left between them. The CDR3, as DNA: TGTGCCAGCAGCCTTTTTATCTACGAGCAGTACTTC. It codes for CASSLFIYEQYF.

This clonotype has at least ten counts. Written as DNA, the CDR3 is TGCAGCTACGGAGCCGAGGGGAGCGGGACCCAGTACTTC. Translating gives CSYGAEGSGTQYF. The chain employs TRBV29-1 and TRBJ2-5; the D call may be TRBD1 or TRBD2 (5 bases each). Germline V gives CDR1 SQVTM, CDR2 ANQGSEA. The length of the CDR3 is 13 residues. V was shortened by 8 bases and J by 7 bases, with 20 bases between the two germline ends.

This clonotype was observed many times. This chain links TRBV5-1 with TRBJ2-1; weak D call: TRBD1 (6 bases). The germline V and J ends were trimmed by 0 bases and 4 bases, with 17 bases remaining between them. The CDR3 totals 17 residues. Looked up from germline, CDR1 is SGHRS and CDR2 is YFSETQ. CDR3 in DNA: TGCGCCAGCAGCTTGGTTGCCGGGACACGGTATTACAATGAGCAGTTCTTC. This codes for CASSLVAGTRYYNEQFF. The full variable domain, in which reference TRBV5-1 and TRBJ2-1 provide the parts outside the CDR3, is KAGVTQTPRYLIKTRGQQVTLSCSPISGHRSVSWYQQTPGQGLQFLFEYFSETQRNKGNFPGRFSGRQFSNSRSEMNVSTLELGDSALYLCASSLVAGTRYYNEQFFGPGTRLTVL.

The rearrangement links TRBV7-2 to TRBJ1-3, with D unresolved. CDR3 size: 14 residues. Germline V gives CDR1 SGHTA, CDR2 FQGNSA. V lost 5 bases and J lost 4, with 12 bases in between. The CDR3 is CASSPGLVGNTIYF. The CDR3 coding sequence is TGTGCCAGCAGCCCGGGCCTTGTGGGAAACACCATATATTTT.

This clonotype was detected ten times or more. The chain links TRBV27 to TRBJ2-2; D is uncertain. This CDR3 comprises 15 residues. V gave up 1 base and J gave up 0 bases, with 6 bases separating them. Germline V gene lookup returns CDR1 MNHEY and CDR2 SMNVEV (reference sequence). The CDR3 is CASSLFGPNTGELFF. As DNA, the CDR3 is TGTGCCAGCAGTTTATTCGGACCGAACACCGGGGAGCTGTTTTTT.